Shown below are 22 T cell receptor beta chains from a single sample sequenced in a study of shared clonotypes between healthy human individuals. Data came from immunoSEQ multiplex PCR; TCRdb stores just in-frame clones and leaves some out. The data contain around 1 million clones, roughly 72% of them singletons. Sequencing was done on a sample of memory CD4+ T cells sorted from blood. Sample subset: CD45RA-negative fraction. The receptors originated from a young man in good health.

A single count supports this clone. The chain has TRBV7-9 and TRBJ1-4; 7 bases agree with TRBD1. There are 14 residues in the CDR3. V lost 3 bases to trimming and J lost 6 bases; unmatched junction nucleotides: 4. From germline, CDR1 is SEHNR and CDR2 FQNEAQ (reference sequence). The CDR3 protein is CASSFRQGDEKLFF. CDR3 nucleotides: TGTGCCAGCAGCTTCCGACAGGGCGATGAAAAACTGTTTTTT.

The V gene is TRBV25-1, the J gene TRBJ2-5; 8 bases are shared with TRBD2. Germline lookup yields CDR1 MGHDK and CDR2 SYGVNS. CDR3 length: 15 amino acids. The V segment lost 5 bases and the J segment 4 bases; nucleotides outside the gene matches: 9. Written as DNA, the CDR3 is TGTGCCAGCAGTCCGGGACTAGTCGACCCAGAGACCCAGTACTTC. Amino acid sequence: CASSPGLVDPETQYF.

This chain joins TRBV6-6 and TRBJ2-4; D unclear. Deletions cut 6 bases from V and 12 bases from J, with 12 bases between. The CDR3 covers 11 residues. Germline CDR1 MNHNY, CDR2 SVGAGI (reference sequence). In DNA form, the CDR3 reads TGTGCCAGCAGCATTGCCGGGTCTCAGTACTTC. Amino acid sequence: CASSIAGSQYF.

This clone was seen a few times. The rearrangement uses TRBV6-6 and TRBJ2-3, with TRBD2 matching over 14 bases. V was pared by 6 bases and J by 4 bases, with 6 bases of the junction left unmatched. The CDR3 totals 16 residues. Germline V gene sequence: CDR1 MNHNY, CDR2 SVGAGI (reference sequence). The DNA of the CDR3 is TGTGCCAGCAGAAGACTAGCGGGAGGGGTTCCAGATACGCAGTATTTT. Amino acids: CASRRLAGGVPDTQYF.

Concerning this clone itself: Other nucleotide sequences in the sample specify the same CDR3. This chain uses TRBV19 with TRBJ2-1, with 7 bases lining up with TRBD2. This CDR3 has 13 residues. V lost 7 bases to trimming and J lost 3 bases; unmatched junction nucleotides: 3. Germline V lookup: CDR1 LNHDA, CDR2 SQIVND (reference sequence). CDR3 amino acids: CASKGGSYNEQFF. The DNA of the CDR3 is TGTGCCAGTAAAGGCGGGAGCTACAATGAGCAGTTCTTC.

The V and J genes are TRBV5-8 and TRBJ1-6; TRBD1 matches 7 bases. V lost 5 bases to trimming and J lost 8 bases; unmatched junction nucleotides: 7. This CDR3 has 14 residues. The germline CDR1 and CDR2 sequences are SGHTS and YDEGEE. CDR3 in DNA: TGTGCCAGCAGACTGGGACAGACCCATTCACCCCTCCACTTT. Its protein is CASRLGQTHSPLHF.

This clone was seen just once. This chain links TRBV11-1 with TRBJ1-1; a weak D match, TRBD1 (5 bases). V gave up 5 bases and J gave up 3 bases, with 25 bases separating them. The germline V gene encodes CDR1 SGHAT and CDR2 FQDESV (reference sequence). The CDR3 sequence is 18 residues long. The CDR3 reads CASSAIGSGLLRHTEAFF. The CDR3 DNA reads TGTGCCAGCAGCGCCATAGGTTCGGGACTGCTAAGACACACTGAAGCTTTCTTT. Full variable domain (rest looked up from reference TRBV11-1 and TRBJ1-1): EAEVAQSPRYKITEKSQAVAFWCDPISGHATLYWYRQILGQGPELLVQFQDESVVDDSQLPKDRFSAERLKGVDSTLKIQPAELGDSAMYLCASSAIGSGLLRHTEAFFGQGTRLTVV.

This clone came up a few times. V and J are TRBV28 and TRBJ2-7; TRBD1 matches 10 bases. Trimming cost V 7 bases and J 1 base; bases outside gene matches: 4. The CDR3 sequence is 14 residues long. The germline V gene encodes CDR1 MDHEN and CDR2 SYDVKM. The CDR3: CASNRDRGSYEQYF. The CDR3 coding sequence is TGTGCCAGCAACCGGGACAGGGGATCCTACGAGCAGTACTTC.

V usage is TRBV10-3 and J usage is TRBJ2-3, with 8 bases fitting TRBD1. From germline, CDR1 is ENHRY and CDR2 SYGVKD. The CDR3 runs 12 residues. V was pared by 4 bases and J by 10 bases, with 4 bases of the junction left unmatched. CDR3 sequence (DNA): TGTGCCATCAGTGGCCCACAGGGGGCGCAGTATTTT. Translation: CAISGPQGAQYF.

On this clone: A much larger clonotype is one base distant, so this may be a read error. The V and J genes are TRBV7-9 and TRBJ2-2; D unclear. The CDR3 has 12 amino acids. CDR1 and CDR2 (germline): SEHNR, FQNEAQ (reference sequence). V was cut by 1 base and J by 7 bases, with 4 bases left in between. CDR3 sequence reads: CASSLVVGELFF. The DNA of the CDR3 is TGTGCCAGCAGCTTAGTGGTCGGGGAGCTGTTTTTT.

The CDR3 bases are TGTGCCAGTAGGGCGACAGTGAGTGAAAAACTGTTTTTT. It specifies CASRATVSEKLFF. This chain uses TRBV19 with TRBJ1-4; tentative D call: TRBD1 (5 bases). CDR3 length: 13 residues. Germline loops: CDR1 LNHDA, CDR2 SQIVND (reference sequence). Trimming shortened V by 6 bases and J by 7 bases, and 12 bases separated the two germline ends.

CDR3 amino acids: CASSPQQGSTEAFF. The CDR3 DNA is TGTGCCAGCAGCCCCCAACAGGGGAGCACTGAAGCTTTCTTT. The chain carries TRBV7-9 and TRBJ1-1, with TRBD1 matching over 7 bases. The CDR3 length is 14 residues. The V gene end was trimmed by 5 bases and the J gene end by 4 bases; junction bases not matched to a gene: 7. Germline CDR1 reads SEHNR; CDR2 reads FQNEAQ (reference sequence).

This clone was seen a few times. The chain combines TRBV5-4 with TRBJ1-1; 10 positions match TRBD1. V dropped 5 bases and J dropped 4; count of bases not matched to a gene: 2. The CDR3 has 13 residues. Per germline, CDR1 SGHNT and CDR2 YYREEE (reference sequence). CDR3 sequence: CASSDRGRTEAFF. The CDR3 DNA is TGTGCCAGCAGTGACAGGGGGCGCACTGAAGCTTTCTTT.

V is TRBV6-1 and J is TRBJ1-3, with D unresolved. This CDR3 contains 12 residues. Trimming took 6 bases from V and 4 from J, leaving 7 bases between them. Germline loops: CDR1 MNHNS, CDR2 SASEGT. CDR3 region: CASSGTGNTIYF. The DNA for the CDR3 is TGTGCCAGCAGCGGAACAGGAAACACCATATATTTT.

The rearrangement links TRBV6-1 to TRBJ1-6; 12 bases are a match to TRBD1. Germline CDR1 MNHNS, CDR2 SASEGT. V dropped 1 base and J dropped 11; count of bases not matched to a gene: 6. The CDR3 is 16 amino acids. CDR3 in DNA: TGTGCCAGCAGTGAAGTTTCCGGGACAGGGGGCCCACCCCTCCACTTT. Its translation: CASSEVSGTGGPPLHF.

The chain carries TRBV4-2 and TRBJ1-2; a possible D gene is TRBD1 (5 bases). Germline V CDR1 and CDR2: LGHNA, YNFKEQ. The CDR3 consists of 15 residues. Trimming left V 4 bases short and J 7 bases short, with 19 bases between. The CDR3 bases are TGTGCCAGCAGCCCAGAGACTAGAGGGGACGGTGGCTACACCTTC. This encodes CASSPETRGDGGYTF.

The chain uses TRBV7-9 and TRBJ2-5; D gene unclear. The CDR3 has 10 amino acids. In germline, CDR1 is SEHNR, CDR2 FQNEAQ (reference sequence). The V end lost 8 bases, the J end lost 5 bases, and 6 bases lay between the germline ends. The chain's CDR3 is CASGLETQYF. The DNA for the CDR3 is TGTGCCAGCGGGCTTGAGACCCAGTACTTC.

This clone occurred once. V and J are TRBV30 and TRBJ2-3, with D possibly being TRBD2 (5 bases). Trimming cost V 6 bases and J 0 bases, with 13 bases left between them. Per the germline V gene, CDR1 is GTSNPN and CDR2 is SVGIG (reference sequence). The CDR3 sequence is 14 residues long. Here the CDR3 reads CACTGISSTDTQYF. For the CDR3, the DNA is TGTGCCTGTACCGGGATTTCTAGCACAGATACGCAGTATTTT. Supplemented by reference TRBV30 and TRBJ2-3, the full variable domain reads SQTIHQWPATLVQPVGSPLSLECTVEGTSNPNLYWYRQAAGRGLQLLFYSVGIGQISSEVPQNLSASRPQDRQFILSSKKLLLSDSGFYLCACTGISSTDTQYFGPGTRLTVL.

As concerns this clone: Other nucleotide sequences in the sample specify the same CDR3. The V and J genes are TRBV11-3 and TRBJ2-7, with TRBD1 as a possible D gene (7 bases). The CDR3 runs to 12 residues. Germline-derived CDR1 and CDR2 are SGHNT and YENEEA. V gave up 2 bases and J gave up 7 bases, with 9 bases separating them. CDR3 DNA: TGTGCCAGCAGCTTACAGGGGGGTGAGCAGTACTTC. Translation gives CASSLQGGEQYF. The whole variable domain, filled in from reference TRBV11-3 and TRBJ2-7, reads EAGVVQSPRYKIIEKKQPVAFWCNPISGHNTLYWYLQNLGQGPELLIRYENEEAVDDSQLPKDRFSAERLKGVDSTLKIQPAELGDSAVYLCASSLQGGEQYFGPGTRLTVT.

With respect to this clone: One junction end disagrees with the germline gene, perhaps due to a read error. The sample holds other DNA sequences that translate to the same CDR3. CDR3 sequence: CASSLVYGTSYEQYF. DNA of the CDR3: TGTGCCAGTAGCTTAGTATACGGCACCTCCTACGAGCAGTACTTC. The V gene is TRBV11-2, the J gene TRBJ2-7; the D is unclear. CDR3 size: 15 residues. Per the germline V gene, CDR1 is SGHAT and CDR2 is FQNNGV.

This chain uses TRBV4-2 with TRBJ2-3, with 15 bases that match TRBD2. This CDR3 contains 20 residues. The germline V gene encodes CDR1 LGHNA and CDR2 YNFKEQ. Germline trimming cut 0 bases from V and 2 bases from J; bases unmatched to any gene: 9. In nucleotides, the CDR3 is TGTGCCAGCAGCCAAGATTCGGGACTAGCGGGGGGTTTACTCACAGATACGCAGTATTTT. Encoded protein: CASSQDSGLAGGLLTDTQYF.

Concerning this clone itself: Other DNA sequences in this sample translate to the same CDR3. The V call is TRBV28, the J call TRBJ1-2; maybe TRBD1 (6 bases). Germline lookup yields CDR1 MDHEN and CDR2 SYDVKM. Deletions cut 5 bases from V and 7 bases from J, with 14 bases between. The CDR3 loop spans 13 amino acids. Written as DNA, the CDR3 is TGTGCCAGCAGTGCTCCAGGGGTCGGTGGCTACACCTTC. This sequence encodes CASSAPGVGGYTF.